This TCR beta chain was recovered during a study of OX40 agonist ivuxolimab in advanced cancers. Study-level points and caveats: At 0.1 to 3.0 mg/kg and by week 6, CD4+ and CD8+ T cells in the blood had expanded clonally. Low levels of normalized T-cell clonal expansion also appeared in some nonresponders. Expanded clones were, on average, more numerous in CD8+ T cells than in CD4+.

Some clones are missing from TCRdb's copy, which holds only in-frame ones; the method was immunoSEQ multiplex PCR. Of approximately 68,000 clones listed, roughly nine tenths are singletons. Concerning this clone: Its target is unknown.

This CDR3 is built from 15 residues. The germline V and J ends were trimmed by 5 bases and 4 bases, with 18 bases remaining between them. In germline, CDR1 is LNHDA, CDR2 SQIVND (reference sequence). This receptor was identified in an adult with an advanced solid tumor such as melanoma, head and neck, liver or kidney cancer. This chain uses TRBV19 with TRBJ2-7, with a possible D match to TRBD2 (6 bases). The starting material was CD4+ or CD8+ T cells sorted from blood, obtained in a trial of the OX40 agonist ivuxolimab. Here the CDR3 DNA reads TGTGCCAGTAGTGTGGGACTGGGAAGAGGGTACGAGCAGTACTTC. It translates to CASSVGLGRGYEQYF.